This note documents a single TCR beta chain sequence. Its antigen is currently unknown. A read error is possible here, since a much larger clone lies one base away. These data belong to a study of CD8 T cells in ankylosing spondylitis. General study results and limits: Both synovial fluid and blood in reactive arthritis had previously been reported to carry some motif variants.

By quantitative 5'-RACE with molecular barcodes, the TCR beta libraries were made. Using its own MiXCR run on the 5' RACE reads, TCRdb lists one record per CDR3 protein. Here the sample spans 180,000 or so distinct CDR3 sequences, around a tenth being singletons. The CDR3 has 16 amino acids. Germline loops: CDR1 DFQATT, CDR2 SNEGSKA (reference sequence). Material for sequencing was blood, either unsorted or a sorted T cell fraction (not recorded which). The V and J genes are TRBV20-1 and TRBJ2-7, with 11 bases matching TRBD2. The TCR was taken from a male donor with ankylosing spondylitis or in good health (not recorded which). The CDR3 protein is CSANPSGGILRDERYF. As DNA, the CDR3 is TGCAGTGCTAACCCTAGCGGGGGGATACTTCGGGACGAGCGGTACTTC.